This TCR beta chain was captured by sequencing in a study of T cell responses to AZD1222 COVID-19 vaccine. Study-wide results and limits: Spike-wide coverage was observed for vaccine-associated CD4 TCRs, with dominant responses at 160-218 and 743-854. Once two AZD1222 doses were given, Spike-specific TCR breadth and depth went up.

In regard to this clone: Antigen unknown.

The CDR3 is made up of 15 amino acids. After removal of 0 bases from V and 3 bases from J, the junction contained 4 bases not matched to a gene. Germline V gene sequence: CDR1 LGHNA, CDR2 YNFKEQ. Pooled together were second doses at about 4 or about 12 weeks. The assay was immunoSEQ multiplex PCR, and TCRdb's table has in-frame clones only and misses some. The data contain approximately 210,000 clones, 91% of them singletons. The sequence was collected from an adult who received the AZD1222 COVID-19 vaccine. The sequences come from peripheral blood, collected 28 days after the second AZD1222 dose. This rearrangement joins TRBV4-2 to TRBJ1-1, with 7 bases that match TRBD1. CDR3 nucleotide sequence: TGTGCCAGCAGCCAAGATCCAGGGGGTGACACTGAAGCTTTCTTT. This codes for CASSQDPGGDTEAFF.